This T cell receptor beta chain came from a study of cytomegalovirus exposure and HLA in healthy donors. Study-wide results and limits: Reports indicate that TCR beta sequences accurately predicted the HLA-A and HLA-B alleles of most subjects.

The germline gives CDR1 KGHSH, CDR2 LQKENI. The CDR3 runs to 15 residues. Losses at the gene ends were 6 bases for V and 2 bases for J; bases not matched to a gene: 4. With respect to this clone: Its antigen is undetermined.

Each donor was healthy, and each was a bone marrow donor. The PCR made use of 60 Vbeta and 13 Jbeta primers. Profiled with immunoSEQ multiplex PCR; TCRdb holds only in-frame clones, not every one. This repertoire shows 200,000 or so clones, more than 65% found once; its top ten account for less than 2%. The sequence came from a man in his fifties in good health and CMV-seronegative. The sample was PBMCs. This rearrangement joins TRBV18 to TRBJ2-3; 11 bases line up with TRBD1. CDR3 region: CASSQGQGDTDTQYF. The DNA for the CDR3 is TGTGCCAGCTCCCAGGGACAGGGGGACACAGATACGCAGTATTTT.